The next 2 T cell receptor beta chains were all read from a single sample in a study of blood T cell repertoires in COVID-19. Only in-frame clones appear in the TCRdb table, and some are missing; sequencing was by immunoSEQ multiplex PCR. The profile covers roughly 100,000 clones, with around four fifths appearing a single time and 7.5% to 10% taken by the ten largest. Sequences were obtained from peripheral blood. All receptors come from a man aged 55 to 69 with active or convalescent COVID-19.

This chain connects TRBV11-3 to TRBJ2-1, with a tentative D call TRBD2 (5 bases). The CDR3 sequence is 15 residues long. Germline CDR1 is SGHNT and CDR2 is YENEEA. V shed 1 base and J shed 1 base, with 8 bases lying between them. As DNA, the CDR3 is TGTGCCAGCAGCTTAGTTACGGGATCCTACAATGAGCAGTTCTTC. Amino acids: CASSLVTGSYNEQFF.

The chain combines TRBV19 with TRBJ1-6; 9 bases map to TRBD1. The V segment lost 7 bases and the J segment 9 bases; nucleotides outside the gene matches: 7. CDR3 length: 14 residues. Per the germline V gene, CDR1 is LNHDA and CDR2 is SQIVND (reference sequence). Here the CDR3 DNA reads TGTGCCAGTACCTTGACAGGGGGGAGTTCACCCCTCCACTTT. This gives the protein CASTLTGGSSPLHF.